One and the same sample provided the 10 T cell receptor beta chains below, sequenced in a study of blood T cell repertoires in COVID-19. Some clones are missing from TCRdb's copy, which holds only in-frame ones; the method was immunoSEQ multiplex PCR. The profile shows some 220,000 clones, about 88% of them singletons. Material: peripheral blood. These receptors were taken from a man aged 50 to 60 who had recovered from COVID-19.

The chain recombines TRBV18 with TRBJ2-2; weak D call: TRBD2 (5 bases). Germline loops: CDR1 KGHSH, CDR2 LQKENI. V was clipped by 1 base and J by 6 bases, with 6 bases between them. This CDR3 is built from 13 residues. The CDR3 DNA reads TGTGCCAGCTCACCACTCGGGGCCGGGGAGCTGTTTTTT. Translated: CASSPLGAGELFF. The full variable domain, completed using reference TRBV18 and TRBJ2-2, is NAGVMQNPRHLVRRRGQEARLRCSPMKGHSHVYWYRQLPEEGLKFMVYLQKENIIDESGMPKERFSAEFPKEGPSILRIQQVVRGDSAAYFCASSPLGAGELFFGEGSRLTVL.

This sequence joins TRBV12-3 or TRBV12-4 and TRBJ1-2; D perhaps matches TRBD1 (5 bases). The CDR3 totals 12 residues. V shed 5 bases and J shed 7 bases, with 11 bases lying between them. CDR3 sequence: CASSMTVFGYTF. CDR3 DNA: TGTGCCAGCAGTATGACAGTTTTTGGCTACACCTTC.

The CDR3: CASRSTETNTGELFF. CDR3 sequence (DNA): TGTGCCAGCAGGTCGACAGAGACGAACACCGGGGAGCTGTTTTTT. The V gene is TRBV2, the J gene TRBJ2-2, with D perhaps matching TRBD1 (5 bases). This CDR3 has 15 amino acids. V gave up 6 bases and J gave up 0 bases, with 11 bases separating them. The germline V gene encodes CDR1 SNHLY and CDR2 FYNNEI.

This clone was observed a few times. The V call is TRBV18, the J call TRBJ2-7; 8 nucleotides agree with TRBD1. V was clipped by 4 bases and J by 7 bases; unmatched bases: 12. The CDR3 runs to 15 residues. Germline CDR1 reads KGHSH; CDR2 reads LQKENI. The CDR3 sequence: CASSLGTGDQGEQYF. CDR3 bases: TGTGCCAGCTCACTCGGGACAGGCGACCAAGGGGAGCAGTACTTC.

This chain links TRBV5-1 with TRBJ2-1, with 7 bases matching TRBD2. CDR3 length: 16 amino acids. Trimming at V came to 2 bases and at J to 6 bases, leaving 11 bases not matched to a gene. From germline, CDR1 is SGHRS and CDR2 YFSETQ. The DNA of the CDR3 is TGCGCCAGCAGCTTTGGTGGGAGGGCCGGTGGCAATGAGCAGTTCTTC. Its translation is CASSFGGRAGGNEQFF.

CDR3 in amino acids: CASSLRQGTGNTIYF. The DNA of the CDR3 is TGTGCCAGCAGCTTGAGACAGGGCACTGGAAACACCATATATTTT. This rearrangement joins TRBV5-6 to TRBJ1-3; 7 nucleotides match TRBD1. Trimming cost V 1 base and J 2 bases; bases outside gene matches: 3. In germline, CDR1 is SGHDT, CDR2 YYEEEE. The length of the CDR3 is 15 residues.

The chain carries TRBV7-9 and TRBJ2-3, with 7 positions matching TRBD2. The CDR3 has 14 amino acids. From germline, CDR1 is SEHNR and CDR2 FQNEAQ (reference sequence). The V gene end was trimmed by 4 bases and the J gene end by 0 bases; junction bases not matched to a gene: 1. The CDR3 is CASSSGGSTDTQYF. The CDR3 DNA reads TGTGCCAGCAGCTCCGGGGGGAGCACAGATACGCAGTATTTT.

The rearrangement links TRBV7-8 to TRBJ2-7; 12 bases are shared with TRBD2. Trimming took 5 bases from V and 4 from J; bases not matched to a gene: 9. Germline V gene sequence: CDR1 SGHVS, CDR2 FQNEAQ. CDR3 length: 16 residues. The CDR3 reads CASSPREGTSGYEQYF. For the CDR3, the DNA is TGTGCCAGCAGCCCCCGGGAGGGGACTAGCGGGTACGAGCAGTACTTC.

V usage is TRBV28 and J usage is TRBJ2-7; 9 bases are a match to TRBD1. Losses at the gene ends were 7 bases for V and 0 bases for J; bases not matched to a gene: 7. CDR1 is MDHEN and CDR2 is SYDVKM in the germline V gene. The CDR3 runs 15 residues. CDR3 DNA sequence: TGTGCCAGCAATAGTCCGGGACAGGGCTCCTACGAGCAGTACTTC. Protein sequence: CASNSPGQGSYEQYF. Variable domain in full (rest from reference TRBV28 and TRBJ2-7): DVKVTQSSRYLVKRTGEKVFLECVQDMDHENMFWYRQDPGLGLRLIYFSYDVKMKEKGDIPEGYSVSREKKERFSLILESASTNQTSMYLCASNSPGQGSYEQYFGPGTRLTVT.

This clone was seen a few times. V usage is TRBV10-1 and J usage is TRBJ2-2, with D perhaps TRBD1 (5 bases). V lost 4 bases to trimming and J lost 7 bases, with 13 bases between them. CDR1 is WNHNN, CDR2 SYGVQD, per germline (reference sequence). The CDR3 runs 14 residues. The CDR3 sequence: CASSVDTSDGELFF. In nucleotides, the CDR3 is TGCGCCAGCAGTGTGGACACCTCAGACGGGGAGCTGTTTTTT.